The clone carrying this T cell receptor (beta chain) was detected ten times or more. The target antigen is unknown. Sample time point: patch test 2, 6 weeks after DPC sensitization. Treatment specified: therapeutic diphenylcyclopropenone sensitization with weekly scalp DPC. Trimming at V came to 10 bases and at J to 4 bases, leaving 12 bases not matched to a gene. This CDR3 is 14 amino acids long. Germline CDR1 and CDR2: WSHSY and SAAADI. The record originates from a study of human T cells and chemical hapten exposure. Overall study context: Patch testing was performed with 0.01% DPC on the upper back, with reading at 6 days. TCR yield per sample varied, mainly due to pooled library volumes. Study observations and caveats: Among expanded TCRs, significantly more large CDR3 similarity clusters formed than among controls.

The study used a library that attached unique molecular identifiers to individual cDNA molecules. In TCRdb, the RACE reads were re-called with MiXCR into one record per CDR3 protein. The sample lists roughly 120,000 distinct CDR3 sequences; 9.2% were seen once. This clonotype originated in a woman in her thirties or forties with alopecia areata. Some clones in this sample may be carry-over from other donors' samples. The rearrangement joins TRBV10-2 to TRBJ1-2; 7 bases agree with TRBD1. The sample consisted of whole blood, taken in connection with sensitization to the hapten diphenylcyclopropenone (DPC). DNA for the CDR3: TGCGCCACAAGCTTACTGACAGGGATCTATGGCTACACCTTC. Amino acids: CATSLLTGIYGYTF.